This TCR beta chain was observed in a study of blood T cell repertoires in COVID-19. This CDR3 spans 14 amino acids. The germline V gene encodes CDR1 LGHDT and CDR2 YNNKEL (reference sequence). Trimming stripped 1 base from V and 4 bases from J, with 9 bases between. Some clones are missing from TCRdb's copy, which holds only in-frame ones; the method was immunoSEQ multiplex PCR. The profile shows 250,000 to 300,000 clones, 89% of them singletons. The J gene is TRBJ2-3, the V gene TRBV3-1 (or the pseudogene TRBV3-2); a weak D match, TRBD2 (6 bases). The TCR sequence derives from a woman in her thirties or forties who had recovered from COVID-19. The sample taken for sequencing was peripheral blood. The CDR3 is CASSQASVSDTQYF. CDR3 sequence (DNA): TGTGCCAGCAGCCAAGCTAGCGTCTCAGATACGCAGTATTTT.